This entry lists 11 T cell receptor beta chains sequenced from one sample in a study of T-cell memory formation after mild COVID-19. TCRdb redid the calling of the 5' RACE reads with MiXCR, one entry per CDR3 protein. Here the sample spans 120,000 to 150,000 distinct CDR3 sequences, under 25% being singletons. The source material was PBMCs or a T cell subset sorted from them (not recorded which). All receptors come from an adult woman who had mild COVID-19 (a few samples of this study predate the infection). Cell type and time point are not known.

In this sample, this clonotype turned up once. This chain uses TRBV3-1 with TRBJ2-3, with 10 bases aligning to TRBD2. This CDR3 has 17 amino acids. Germline V CDR1 and CDR2: LGHDT, YNNKEL (reference sequence). Trimming took 1 base from V and 5 from J; bases not matched to a gene: 9. CDR3 DNA sequence: TGTGCCAGCAGCCAAGGCCAGCGGGGGGGCCAATTAGATACGCAGTATTTT. It specifies CASSQGQRGGQLDTQYF.

This clonotype was seen only a few times. The chain is built from TRBV10-3 and TRBJ2-7, with 8 bases that match TRBD2. CDR3 size: 13 residues. The germline CDR1 and CDR2 sequences are ENHRY and SYGVKD. Trimming cost V 11 bases and J 10 bases; bases outside gene matches: 16. The CDR3 sequence is CAVGTRTTWEQYF. The CDR3 coding sequence is TGTGCCGTCGGGACTAGAACCACTTGGGAACAGTACTTC.

The gene calls are TRBV7-8 and TRBJ1-2; D is unresolved. Germline CDR1 is SGHVS and CDR2 is FQNEAQ. V was cut by 6 bases and J by 7 bases, with 15 bases left in between. The CDR3 extends over 13 amino acids. DNA of the CDR3: TGTGCCAGCAGTCCTACTTCCCTATCTGGCTACACCTTC. It yields the protein CASSPTSLSGYTF. Variable domain in full (rest from reference TRBV7-8 and TRBJ1-2): GAGVSQSPRYKVAKRGQDVALRCDPISGHVSLFWYQQALGQGPEFLTYFQNEAQLDKSGLPSDRFFAERPEGSVSTLKIQRTQQEDSAVYLCASSPTSLSGYTFGSGTRLTVV.

This sequence joins TRBV12-3 or TRBV12-4 and TRBJ2-1; D is possibly TRBD1 (5 bases). Trimming took off 5 bases at V and 12 bases at J, with 11 bases between the two ends. The CDR3 length is 11 residues. The CDR3, as DNA: TGTGCCAGCAGTCGAGAAAGGGGGCAGTTCTTC. Protein product: CASSRERGQFF.

This clonotype was seen many times. The chain has TRBV12-3 or TRBV12-4 and TRBJ2-1; D is possibly TRBD1 (6 bases). V lost 2 bases, J lost 5 bases, and 13 bases lay in between. The CDR3 spans 15 residues. The CDR3 is CASSLLETGHNEQFF. CDR3 in DNA: TGTGCCAGCAGTTTACTAGAGACAGGACACAATGAGCAGTTCTTC.

This clonotype has a handful of counts. This chain links TRBV5-5 with TRBJ2-2; TRBD2 might be the D (5 bases). The length of the CDR3 is 15 residues. The V end lost 2 bases, the J end lost 0 bases, and 8 bases lay between the germline ends. Looked up from germline, CDR1 is SGHKS and CDR2 is YYEKEE (reference sequence). The CDR3 loop reads CASSLTGTNTGELFF. The CDR3 DNA follows: TGTGCCAGCAGCTTAACGGGGACGAACACCGGGGAGCTGTTTTTT.

This clonotype was observed at least ten times. The chain joins TRBV20-1 to TRBJ2-1; TRBD2 agrees at 11 bases. CDR1 and CDR2 from the germline V gene are DFQATT and SNEGSKA (reference sequence). The ends lost 5 bases at V and 6 bases at J; junction bases unmatched: 3. There are 13 residues in the CDR3. The CDR3 spells CSAELAGVNEQFF. The CDR3, as DNA: TGCAGTGCTGAACTAGCGGGAGTCAATGAGCAGTTCTTC.

This clonotype showed up many times. V usage is TRBV3-1 and J usage is TRBJ1-2; D unresolved. Germline assignment: CDR1 LGHDT and CDR2 YNNKEL (reference sequence). This CDR3 region has 13 residues. V dropped 0 bases and J dropped 6 bases, with 8 bases sitting between them. The CDR3 sequence: CASSQDLVDGYTF. CDR3 coding DNA: TGTGCCAGCAGCCAAGATCTAGTGGATGGCTACACCTTC.

This clonotype was detected a few times. The V call is TRBV6-5, the J call TRBJ1-2, with D tentatively TRBD1 (5 bases). V lost 0 bases to trimming and J lost 2 bases, with 7 bases between them. Germline V gene lookup returns CDR1 MNHEY and CDR2 SVGAGI. The length of the CDR3 is 14 residues. The CDR3 DNA follows: TGTGCCAGCAGTTACTCCAGGGTCAACTATGGCTACACCTTC. Protein: CASSYSRVNYGYTF.

This clonotype has a count of ten or more. The rearrangement uses TRBV20-1 and TRBJ1-5; 8 bases are shared with TRBD1. The CDR3 is 15 residues long. The germline CDR1 and CDR2 sequences are DFQATT and SNEGSKA (reference sequence). Losses at the gene ends were 4 bases for V and 2 bases for J; bases not matched to a gene: 7. The CDR3 DNA sequence: TGCAGTGCTAATCCAGGGGGCCGAGGCAATCAGCCCCAGCATTTT. This encodes CSANPGGRGNQPQHF.

V is TRBV29-1 and J is TRBJ2-3; no definite D call. This CDR3 has 11 residues. Between the trimmed V and J ends, which lost 4 bases and 1 base, there was a span of 3 bases. The V gene's germline CDR1 is SQVTM and CDR2 ANQGSEA. This CDR3 is CSVAGTDTQYF. The CDR3 DNA is TGCAGCGTTGCGGGCACAGATACGCAGTATTTT.